The sequence of this TCR beta chain was determined in a study of T cells in Graves' hyperthyroidism and ophthalmopathy (dated by TCRdb to the late 2010s). In terms of the full investigation: To identify distinguishing TCR V-J signatures, a discovery cohort of about 95 patients was used, comprising 40 to 45 with Graves' ophthalmopathy and about 59 with stable Graves' hyperthyroidism. Prospective prediction of ophthalmopathy was tested in an independent validation cohort consisting of about 19 hyperthyroidism patients and some 16 patients who later progressed to ophthalmopathy. The 100 discovery patients were divided at random into training and test sets in a 7:3 ratio. In addition, the study compared T-cell repertoires in thyroid tissue and in blood from about six Graves' hyperthyroidism patients. After sampling, hyperthyroidism patients received methimazole starting at 30 mg daily, and ophthalmopathy patients received high-dose intravenous methylprednisolone. The paper describes TCR Vbeta CDR3 sequencing of 130 to 150 peripheral blood samples, made up of 43 ophthalmopathy patients, 70 to 75 hyperthyroidism patients and 17 progressor patients.

The paper's findings and limits, for the study overall: No statistical method was used to set the sample size in advance, and investigators knew the group allocation. During validation, the model predicted progression to ophthalmopathy a median of about 5.9 months ahead of onset, with roughly 65% sensitivity and more than 72% specificity. Blood samples also contained most of the expanded thyroid clonotypes (frequency above 0.001), which suggests that blood repertoires may reflect thyroid immune responses. In cross-validation, a model built on a 13 V-J signature told ophthalmopathy apart from stable hyperthyroidism with approximately 91% sensitivity and around 84% specificity, and in testing the same model reached 80%/75%.

Points on this clonotype: Its antigen is currently not known. Base qualities are not at hand, and no much larger clone is one base apart.

The study excluded patients with uncontrolled infections, other autoimmune diseases, pregnancy or lactation. Diagnoses were established on the basis of clinical symptoms, serum thyroxine and TRAb, thyroid ultrasound, and orbital computed tomography. Trizol reagent was used to extract total RNA, and RNA quality was then checked on an Agilent 2100 Bioanalyzer. The germline V gene (reference sequence) yields DFQATT for CDR1 and SNEGSKA for CDR2. Germline trimming amounts to 4 bases on V and 5 bases on J, with 9 as the count of junction bases outside the gene matches. CDR3 length: 15 amino acids, cysteine to phenylalanine. The kept DNA is CDR3 alone, 45 bases in frame from the first base. TCR beta CDR3 regions were amplified from RNA transcripts. For the first round of RT-PCR on the TCR CDR3, the HTBI primer set was used together with the Qiagen OneStep RT-PCR kit. Libraries were constructed in a second round of multiplex PCR, after which size selection and purification were carried out. Sequencing of the libraries was done on an Illumina HiSeq2000 using paired-end 100 bp reads. The published analysis was carried out like this. Raw data were processed with SOAPnuke, discarding reads with adapters, uncalled bases, mean Phred below 15, or no exact constant-primer or identifier match. COPE v1.2.5 was used to merge the high-quality paired reads, and each unique nucleotide sequence was defined as a clonotype. Clonotypes were aligned to IMGT TRBV, TRBD and TRBJ reference segments using MiTCR v1.1. The analysis was restricted to V-J combinations with a frequency above 0.0001, which together covered 99% to 99.2% of the repertoires. The TCS score was defined as F50 (clonal expansion) divided by E x V (chaos), with BLOSUM62-based TCRdist calculated between CDR3 peptides within each V-J. Welch's t-statistics and random forest reduced just over 500 V-J features to fewer than 15, which were used in a naive Bayes classifier (R e1071). Thyroid-blood repertoire similarity was quantified with the Morisita-Horn index. TCRdb trimmed public reads at Q25 via fastp, called clones via MiXCR and kept in-frame beta chains. For every CDR3 protein sequence, its rows merge into one entry that carries the most common genes and DNA. These V and J calls originate from TCRdb's pipeline instead of the authors' own analysis. This sample lists roughly 500,000 distinct CDR3 sequences; about 45% were detected once. Roughly 19% of the sample is taken by the ten largest.

The specimen sequenced was peripheral blood or thyroid tissue (not recorded which). Recombination connected TRBV20-1 to TRBJ2-5, and 11 junction bases match TRBD2. The TCR comes from an adult woman with Graves' disease, either hyperthyroidism or ophthalmopathy (not recorded which). CDR3 loop: CSAMELAGVSETQYF. The DNA sequence is TGCAGTGCTATGGAACTAGCGGGAGTCTCGGAGACCCAGTACTTC.